The 9 T cell receptor beta chains listed next were all sequenced from one sample in a study of cytomegalovirus exposure and HLA in healthy donors. The PCR was carried out with 60 Vbeta primers and 13 Jbeta primers. Generated by immunoSEQ multiplex PCR, the TCRdb table keeps only in-frame clones and is missing some. The sample shows approximately 99,000 clones, over 60% of them seen only once. The source material was PBMCs. These receptor sequences come from a male donor in good health and CMV-seropositive.

This chain uses TRBV6-5 with TRBJ1-1; 10 bases are shared with TRBD1. Germline CDR1 is MNHEY and CDR2 is SVGAGI. This CDR3 is 14 amino acids long. With 4 bases clipped from V and 1 base from J, the junction kept 0 bases outside the gene matches. CDR3 loop: CASSWTGGNTEAFF. The CDR3 coding sequence is TGTGCCAGCAGTTGGACAGGGGGGAACACTGAAGCTTTCTTT.

The chain joins TRBV4-1 to TRBJ1-6; D is perhaps TRBD1 (5 bases). The V end lost 0 bases, the J end lost 6 bases, and 12 bases lay between the germline ends. This CDR3 spans 16 amino acids. The germline gives CDR1 MGHRA, CDR2 YSYEKL. Here the CDR3 DNA reads TGCGCCAGCAGCCAAGATCCCACAGGCGTTAATTCACCCCTCCACTTT. Its translation is CASSQDPTGVNSPLHF.

CDR3 DNA sequence: TGTGCCAGCAGCCCAGTGGGAGGAGATGGCTACACCTTC. Its protein product is CASSPVGGDGYTF. The chain has TRBV5-4 and TRBJ1-2, with D hard to call. Per the germline V gene, CDR1 is SGHNT and CDR2 is YYREEE (reference sequence). This CDR3 is built from 13 residues. Trimming took off 4 bases at V and 6 bases at J, with 13 bases between the two ends.

This clone showed up just a few times. V usage is TRBV30 and J usage is TRBJ1-1; no clear D. Per the germline V gene, CDR1 is GTSNPN and CDR2 is SVGIG (reference sequence). The CDR3 sequence is 14 residues long. The ends were cut back, 5 bases at V and 1 base at J, with 14 bases in the middle. DNA of the CDR3: TGTGCCTGGGCTAACAGTGGGAGGAACACTGAAGCTTTCTTT. It is translated as CAWANSGRNTEAFF.

This chain links TRBV4-1 with TRBJ1-4, with 9 bases that match TRBD1. This CDR3 is built from 17 residues. V shed 0 bases, J shed 0 bases, and the junction held 2 bases outside the gene matches. CDR1 and CDR2 from the germline V gene are MGHRA and YSYEKL. CDR3 protein: CASSQEGTGSTNEKLFF. For the CDR3, the DNA is TGCGCCAGCAGCCAAGAAGGGACAGGGTCAACTAATGAAAAACTGTTTTTT.

CDR3 sequence: CASSPRRTGELTGELFF. The CDR3, as DNA: TGTGCCAGCTCACCGCGCCGGACAGGGGAGTTGACCGGGGAGCTGTTTTTT. The chain joins TRBV18 to TRBJ2-2; 9 bases are shared with TRBD1. The junction had 10 bases not matched to a gene; V was cut back by 3 bases and J by 5 bases. CDR3 size: 17 residues. Looked up from germline, CDR1 is KGHSH and CDR2 is LQKENI.

V and J are TRBV2 and TRBJ1-2; the match to TRBD1 covers 7 bases. V trimming: 1 base; J trimming: 7 bases; junction bases outside the gene matches: 6. The germline V gene encodes CDR1 SNHLY and CDR2 FYNNEI. The CDR3 loop spans 14 amino acids. The CDR3 bases are TGTGCCAGCAGTGAAGGCAGGGGGGTGGGTGGCTACACCTTC. Residues: CASSEGRGVGGYTF.

The rearrangement uses TRBV5-8 and TRBJ1-1, with 8 nucleotides matching TRBD1. V shed 0 bases and J 1 base; nucleotides not matched to a gene: 2. The CDR3 is 15 amino acids. Looked up from germline, CDR1 is SGHTS and CDR2 is YDEGEE. CDR3 protein: CASSLGTGWNTEAFF. The CDR3 nucleotides read TGTGCCAGCAGCTTGGGGACAGGGTGGAACACTGAAGCTTTCTTT. The whole variable domain, filled in from reference TRBV5-8 and TRBJ1-1, reads EAGVTQSPTHLIKTRGQQATLRCSPISGHTSVYWYQQALGLGLQFLLWYDEGEERNRGNFPPRFSGRQFPNYSSELNVNALELEDSALYLCASSLGTGWNTEAFFGQGTRLTVV.

The V and J genes are TRBV2 and TRBJ2-2, with D uncertain. Trimming cost V 7 bases and J 5 bases, with 8 bases left between them. Germline V gene sequence: CDR1 SNHLY, CDR2 FYNNEI. CDR3 length: 12 residues. The CDR3 region is CASNTLTGELFF. In DNA, the CDR3 is TGTGCCAGCAACACATTAACCGGGGAGCTGTTTTTT.